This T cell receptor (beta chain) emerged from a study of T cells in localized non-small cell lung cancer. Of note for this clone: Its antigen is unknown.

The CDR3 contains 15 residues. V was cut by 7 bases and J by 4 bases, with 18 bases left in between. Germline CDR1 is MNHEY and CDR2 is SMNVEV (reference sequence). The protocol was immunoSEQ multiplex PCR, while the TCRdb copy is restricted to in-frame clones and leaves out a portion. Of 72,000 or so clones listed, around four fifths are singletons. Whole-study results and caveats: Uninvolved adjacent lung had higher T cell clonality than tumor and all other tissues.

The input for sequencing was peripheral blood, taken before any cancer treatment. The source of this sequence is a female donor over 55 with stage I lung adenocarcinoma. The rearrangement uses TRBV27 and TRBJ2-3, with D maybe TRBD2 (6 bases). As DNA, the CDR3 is TGTGCCAGCAAATGGCCCCGACTAGAACCAGATACGCAGTATTTT. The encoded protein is CASKWPRLEPDTQYF.